A single sample gave rise to the 25 T cell receptor beta chains below, sequenced in a study of beta chain features in type 1 diabetes. No antigen is known for these receptors. Study-level results: Shortening of TCRB CDR3s, moderate but significant, appeared in all four CD4+ subsets of Type 1 diabetes patients.

Reverse transcribing all isolated RNA meant expressed TCRB transcripts were sequenced. Assay used: immunoSEQ multiplex PCR; TCRdb lists only in-frame clones, some missing. The sample carries roughly 700,000 clones, under 15% recorded once. The sequenced sample consisted of naive CD4+ T cells from blood. The origin of the receptors is a man younger than 30 with type 1 diabetes.

This sequence joins TRBV10-3 and TRBJ1-6; D gene unclear. Germline V gene lookup returns CDR1 ENHRY and CDR2 SYGVKD. The CDR3 length is 15 residues. The V end lost 7 bases, the J end lost 6 bases, and 16 bases lay between the germline ends. CDR3 sequence reads: CAIKPTSSGNSPLHF. The CDR3 DNA is TGTGCCATCAAACCGACGTCCTCGGGTAATTCACCCCTCCACTTT.

The chain couples TRBV5-1 to TRBJ2-2, with a weak D call TRBD1 (5 bases). The CDR3 sequence is 15 residues long. Germline-derived CDR1 and CDR2 are SGHRS and YFSETQ. Between the trimmed V and J ends, which lost 3 bases and 2 bases, there was a span of 11 bases. CDR3 sequence reads: CASSSHRLNTGELFF. The CDR3 region has the DNA TGCGCCAGCAGCTCCCACAGGTTAAACACCGGGGAGCTGTTTTTT.

The DNA for the CDR3 is TGCGCCAGCAGCCAGGCTCCAGACAGGGCGGTTGAAGCTTTCTTT. This encodes CASSQAPDRAVEAFF. This chain joins TRBV4-1 and TRBJ1-1; 7 bases line up with TRBD1. Per the germline V gene, CDR1 is MGHRA and CDR2 is YSYEKL. This CDR3 contains 15 residues. The J segment lost 7 bases and the V segment lost 3 bases, leaving 11 bases of the junction unmatched.

In regard to this clone: The junction and the germline gene differ at one end; a read error may be behind it. J is TRBJ1-1 and V is TRBV27, with TRBD1 matching over 7 bases. The CDR3 spans 15 residues. Germline lookup yields CDR1 MNHEY and CDR2 SMNVEV (reference sequence). The CDR3 spells CASSLLAQGNTGAFF. The CDR3 nucleotides read TGTGCCAGCAGTTTATTAGCACAGGGGAACACTGGAGCTTTCTTT.

This clone was observed a few times. CDR3 in DNA: TGTGCCAGCAGGCCAGGGGGCGTAGGGACCGGGGAGCTGTTTTTT. This encodes CASRPGGVGTGELFF. The J gene is TRBJ2-2, the V gene TRBV28; 8 bases align to TRBD1. In germline, CDR1 is MDHEN, CDR2 SYDVKM. With V trimmed by 6 bases and J by 5 bases, 8 bases remained unmatched. This CDR3 spans 15 amino acids.

The sample holds a few counts of this clone. One junction end disagrees with the germline gene, perhaps due to a read error. V usage is TRBV29-1 and J usage is TRBJ1-2, with 7 bases matching TRBD1. There are 13 residues in the CDR3. CDR1 SQVTM and CDR2 ANQGSEA come from the germline V gene. CDR3 sequence (DNA): TGCAGCGTGGAAGACAGGGAAATGTATGGCTACACCTTC. Its translation: CSVEDREMYGYTF.

There are a few counts of this clone. The V gene is TRBV4-1, the J gene TRBJ1-1, with 8 positions matching TRBD1. Germline CDR1 reads MGHRA; CDR2 reads YSYEKL. The CDR3 extends over 14 amino acids. The V segment lost 4 bases and the J segment 0 bases; nucleotides outside the gene matches: 1. The CDR3 DNA follows: TGCGCCAGCAGCCCGGGACAGGTGAACACTGAAGCTTTCTTT. Protein sequence: CASSPGQVNTEAFF.

V usage is TRBV7-7 and J usage is TRBJ2-2; D ambiguous. Germline CDR1 reads SSHAT; CDR2 reads FNYEAQ (reference sequence). The CDR3 spans 14 residues. Deletions cut 4 bases from V and 6 bases from J, with 12 bases between. CDR3 sequence: CASSWLPTAGELFF. CDR3 DNA: TGTGCCAGCAGCTGGCTGCCCACCGCCGGGGAGCTGTTTTTT. The complete variable domain, with remaining parts taken from reference TRBV7-7 and TRBJ2-2, reads GAGVSQSPRYKVTKRGQDVTLRCDPISSHATLYWYQQALGQGPEFLTYFNYEAQPDKSGLPSDRFSAERPEGSISTLTIQRTEQRDSAMYRCASSWLPTAGELFFGEGSRLTVL.

The table lists this clone with a few counts. Within the sample, other DNA sequences also encode this same CDR3. The chain couples TRBV5-4 to TRBJ2-1; no firm D call. From germline, CDR1 is SGHNT and CDR2 YYREEE (reference sequence). The ends were cut back, 0 bases at V and 3 bases at J, with 7 bases in the middle. The CDR3 runs 14 residues. The CDR3 DNA reads TGTGCCAGCAGCTTGGTTGGCAGCTACAATGAGCAGTTCTTC. The encoded protein is CASSLVGSYNEQFF.

This chain uses TRBV6-5 with TRBJ2-3, with D uncertain. Trimming cost V 4 bases and J 3 bases, with 8 bases left between them. Germline lookup yields CDR1 MNHEY and CDR2 SVGAGI. This CDR3 contains 13 residues. CDR3 in amino acids: CASSSARTDTQYF. In DNA, the CDR3 is TGTGCCAGCAGTTCTGCGAGGACAGATACGCAGTATTTT.

This clone was seen only a few times. CDR3 in amino acids: CASSTTGSSYNEQFF. The CDR3 DNA sequence: TGTGCCAGTAGCACCACAGGGAGCTCCTACAATGAGCAGTTCTTC. This chain uses TRBV19 with TRBJ2-1, with a possible D match to TRBD1 (6 bases). This CDR3 has 15 amino acids. The V gene's germline CDR1 is LNHDA and CDR2 SQIVND (reference sequence). V gave up 6 bases and J gave up 0 bases, with 12 bases separating them.

The V and J genes are TRBV4-1 and TRBJ2-3, with 14 bases aligning to TRBD2. The CDR3 has 18 amino acids. Trimming removed 0 bases from V and 7 bases from J; junction bases left unmatched: 9. CDR1 is MGHRA and CDR2 is YSYEKL in the germline V gene. The CDR3 DNA sequence: TGCGCCAGCAGCCAAGATGTGACTAGCGGGGGGGCTAGGAATACGCAGTATTTT. Translating it yields CASSQDVTSGGARNTQYF.

This clone was detected only a few times. Distinct nucleotide sequences in the sample also encode this CDR3. The V and J genes are TRBV20-1 and TRBJ1-1; a possible D gene is TRBD1 (6 bases). V lost 6 bases to trimming and J lost 5 bases, with 10 bases between them. The germline CDR1 and CDR2 sequences are DFQATT and SNEGSKA (reference sequence). The CDR3 sequence is 11 residues long. The CDR3 DNA follows: TGCAGTGCCCGGGGGCCTACTGAAGCTTTCTTT. Translation gives CSARGPTEAFF.

This clone was seen a few times. The gene calls are TRBV11-2 and TRBJ2-3; possible D gene TRBD2, 6 bases. V was clipped by 5 bases and J by 0 bases, with 15 bases between them. The CDR3 is made up of 16 amino acids. Germline CDR1 reads SGHAT; CDR2 reads FQNNGV. This CDR3 is CASSHRTGTSTDTQYF. Here the CDR3 DNA reads TGTGCCAGCAGCCACAGAACCGGGACTAGCACAGATACGCAGTATTTT.

This chain joins TRBV5-1 and TRBJ1-1; D might be TRBD1 (6 bases). Trimming left V 4 bases short and J 8 bases short, with 9 bases between. Germline V gives CDR1 SGHRS, CDR2 YFSETQ. The CDR3 consists of 11 residues. The CDR3 region has the DNA TGCGCCAGCAGCCTGGACAGAGAAGCTTTCTTT. Amino acid sequence: CASSLDREAFF. Supplemented by reference TRBV5-1 and TRBJ1-1, the full variable domain reads KAGVTQTPRYLIKTRGQQVTLSCSPISGHRSVSWYQQTPGQGLQFLFEYFSETQRNKGNFPGRFSGRQFSNSRSEMNVSTLELGDSALYLCASSLDREAFFGQGTRLTVV.

V and J are TRBV5-1 and TRBJ2-3; tentative D call: TRBD2 (6 bases). Germline CDR1 is SGHRS and CDR2 is YFSETQ. V was clipped by 0 bases and J by 1 base, with 12 bases between them. The CDR3 has 16 residues. The CDR3 sequence: CASSLERAGGTDTQYF. CDR3 nucleotides: TGCGCCAGCAGCTTGGAGCGGGCTGGCGGCACAGATACGCAGTATTTT.

This sequence joins TRBV18 and TRBJ1-5; unclear D gene. The germline V and J ends were trimmed by 2 bases and 5 bases, with 10 bases remaining between them. The V gene's germline CDR1 is KGHSH and CDR2 LQKENI. This CDR3 is built from 14 residues. This CDR3 is CASSPGGVDQPQHF. CDR3 nucleotide sequence: TGTGCCAGCTCACCAGGCGGGGTCGATCAGCCCCAGCATTTT.

A few counts support this clone. V and J are TRBV2 and TRBJ2-3; the D gene is possibly TRBD1 (6 bases). Trimming pared 2 bases from V and 3 bases from J, leaving 15 bases between. Per the germline V gene, CDR1 is SNHLY and CDR2 is FYNNEI. The CDR3 consists of 16 residues. The CDR3 loop reads CASSEQGRLGTDTQYF. CDR3 coding DNA: TGTGCCAGCAGTGAACAGGGGCGCTTAGGGACAGATACGCAGTATTTT.

Only a few counts were recorded for this clone. The chain recombines TRBV29-1 with TRBJ2-3, with 9 bases identical to TRBD1. The length of the CDR3 is 14 residues. Trimming cost V 7 bases and J 5 bases; bases outside gene matches: 10. CDR1 and CDR2 (germline): SQVTM, ANQGSEA. This CDR3 is CSAGRDRAGDTQYF. For the CDR3, the DNA is TGCAGCGCCGGCAGGGACAGGGCAGGAGATACGCAGTATTTT.

The J gene is TRBJ1-1, the V gene TRBV6-6, with D hard to call. V lost 8 bases to trimming and J lost 1 base, with 11 bases between them. Germline V CDR1 and CDR2: MNHNY, SVGAGI (reference sequence). The CDR3 contains 13 residues. CDR3 in DNA: TGTGCCAGCGTCGGTGGGTCGAACACTGAAGCTTTCTTT. This translates into CASVGGSNTEAFF.

In regard to this clone: This specimen includes other DNA sequences encoding the same CDR3. The chain couples TRBV19 to TRBJ2-5; no clear D gene. Germline-derived CDR1 and CDR2 are LNHDA and SQIVND (reference sequence). Trimming removed 3 bases from V and 3 bases from J, with 2 bases in between. The CDR3 loop spans 11 amino acids. The CDR3 here is CASSIEETQYF. Written as DNA, the CDR3 is TGTGCCAGTAGTATTGAAGAGACCCAGTACTTC.

This clone was counted between two and nine times. The gene calls are TRBV7-3 and TRBJ2-7; 8 bases are a match to TRBD1. Germline V CDR1 and CDR2: SGHTA, FQGTGA. The CDR3 runs to 16 residues. V was pared by 1 base and J by 0 bases, with 5 bases of the junction left unmatched. The CDR3 protein is CASSLRAGGPSYEQYF. CDR3 DNA: TGTGCCAGCAGCTTAAGGGCAGGGGGCCCCTCCTACGAGCAGTACTTC. Variable domain in full (rest from reference TRBV7-3 and TRBJ2-7): GAGVSQTPSNKVTEKGKYVELRCDPISGHTALYWYRQSLGQGPEFLIYFQGTGAADDSGLPNDRFFAVRPEGSVSTLKIQRTERGDSAVYLCASSLRAGGPSYEQYFGPGTRLTVT.

This clone was detected only a few times. The gene calls are TRBV19 and TRBJ2-5; D gene uncertain. This CDR3 is 15 amino acids long. Germline V gene lookup returns CDR1 LNHDA and CDR2 SQIVND (reference sequence). The ends were cut back, 7 bases at V and 2 bases at J, with 17 bases in the middle. CDR3 sequence reads: CASNPRAERQETQYF. The CDR3 DNA follows: TGTGCCAGTAATCCAAGGGCAGAACGGCAAGAGACCCAGTACTTC.

The chain combines TRBV30 with TRBJ2-5; D possibly matches TRBD1 or TRBD2 (6 bases each). Deletions cut 5 bases from V and 1 base from J, with 23 bases between. The CDR3 is 17 residues long. CDR1 is GTSNPN and CDR2 is SVGIG in the germline V gene (reference sequence). This CDR3 is CAWRWGDDRPIQETQYF. The CDR3 bases are TGTGCCTGGCGGTGGGGGGACGACAGGCCCATCCAAGAGACCCAGTACTTC.

This clone has a handful of counts. The chain joins TRBV5-6 to TRBJ2-1; D is ambiguous. The CDR3 totals 13 residues. V was shortened by 0 bases and J by 3 bases, with 4 bases between the two germline ends. Germline assignment: CDR1 SGHDT and CDR2 YYEEEE. In DNA form, the CDR3 reads TGTGCCAGCAGCTTGGGGCACTACAATGAGCAGTTCTTC. Translating gives CASSLGHYNEQFF.